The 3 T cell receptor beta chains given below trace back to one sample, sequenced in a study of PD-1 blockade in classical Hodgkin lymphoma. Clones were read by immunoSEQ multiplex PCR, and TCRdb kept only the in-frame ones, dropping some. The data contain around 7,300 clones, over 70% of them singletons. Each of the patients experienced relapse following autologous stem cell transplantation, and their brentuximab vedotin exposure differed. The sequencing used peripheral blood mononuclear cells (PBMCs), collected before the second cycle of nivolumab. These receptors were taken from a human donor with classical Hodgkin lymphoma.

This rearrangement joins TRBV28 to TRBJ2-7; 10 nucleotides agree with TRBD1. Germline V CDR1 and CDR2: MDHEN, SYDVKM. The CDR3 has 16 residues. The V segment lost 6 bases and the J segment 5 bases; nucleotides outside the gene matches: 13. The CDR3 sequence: CASSLLGTGAPNEQYF. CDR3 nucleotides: TGTGCCAGCAGCCTACTGGGGACAGGGGCCCCCAACGAGCAGTACTTC.

The CDR3 protein is CASSESGRYEQYF. CDR3 DNA: TGTGCCAGCAGTGAATCCGGCAGGTACGAGCAGTACTTC. The chain employs TRBV25-1 and TRBJ2-7; D gene uncertain. V lost 1 base to trimming and J lost 4 bases, with 8 bases between them. CDR3 length: 13 residues. CDR1 and CDR2 (germline): MGHDK, SYGVNS.

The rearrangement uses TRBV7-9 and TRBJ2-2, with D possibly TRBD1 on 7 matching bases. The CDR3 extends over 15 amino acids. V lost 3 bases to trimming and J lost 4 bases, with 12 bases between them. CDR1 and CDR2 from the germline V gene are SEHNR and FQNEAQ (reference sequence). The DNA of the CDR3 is TGTGCCAGCAGCTTCAGGGGGGCCATCACCGGGGAGCTGTTTTTT. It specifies CASSFRGAITGELFF. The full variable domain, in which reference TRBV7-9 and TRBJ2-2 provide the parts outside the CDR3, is DTGVSQNPRHKITKRGQNVTFRCDPISEHNRLYWYRQTLGQGPEFLTYFQNEAQLEKSRLLSDRFSAERPKGSFSTLEIQRTEQGDSAMYLCASSFRGAITGELFFGEGSRLTVL.